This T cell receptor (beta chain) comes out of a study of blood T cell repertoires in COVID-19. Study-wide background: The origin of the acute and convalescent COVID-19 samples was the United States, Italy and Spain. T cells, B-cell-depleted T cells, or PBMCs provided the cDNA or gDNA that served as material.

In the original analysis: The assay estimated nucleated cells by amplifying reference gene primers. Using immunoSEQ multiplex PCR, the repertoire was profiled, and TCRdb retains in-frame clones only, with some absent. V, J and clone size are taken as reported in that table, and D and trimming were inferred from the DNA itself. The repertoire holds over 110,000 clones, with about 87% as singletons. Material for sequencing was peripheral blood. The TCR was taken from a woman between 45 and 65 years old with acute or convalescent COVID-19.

The CDR3 bases are TGTGCCAGCTTCCACAGGACTGAAGCTTTCTTT. It is translated as CASFHRTEAFF. The V gene is TRBV12-1, the J gene TRBJ1-1; the table's D call, TRBD1, was not checked against the DNA. TRBV12-1 constitutes a pseudogene. The CDR3 contains 11 residues.